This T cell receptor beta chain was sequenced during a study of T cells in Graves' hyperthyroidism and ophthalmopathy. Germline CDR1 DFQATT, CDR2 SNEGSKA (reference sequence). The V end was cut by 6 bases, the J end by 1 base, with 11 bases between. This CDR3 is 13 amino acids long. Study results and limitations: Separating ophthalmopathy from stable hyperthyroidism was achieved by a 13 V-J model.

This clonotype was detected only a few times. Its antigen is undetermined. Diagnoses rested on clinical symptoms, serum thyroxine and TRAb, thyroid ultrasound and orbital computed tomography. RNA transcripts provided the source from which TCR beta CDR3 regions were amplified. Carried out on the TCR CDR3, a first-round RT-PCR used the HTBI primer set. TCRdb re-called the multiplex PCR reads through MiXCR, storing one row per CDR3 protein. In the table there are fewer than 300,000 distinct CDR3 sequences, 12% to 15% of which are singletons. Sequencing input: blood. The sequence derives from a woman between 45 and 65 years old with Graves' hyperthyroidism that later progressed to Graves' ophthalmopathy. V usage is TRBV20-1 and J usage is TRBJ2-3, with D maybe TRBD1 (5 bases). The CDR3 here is CSAGVLRTDTQYF. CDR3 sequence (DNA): TGCAGTGCAGGGGTTCTTCGCACAGATACGCAGTATTTT.